One sample yielded the 12 T cell receptor beta chains listed below, sequenced in a study of T cells after yellow fever vaccination. TCRdb re-analysed the 5' RACE reads in MiXCR, keeping a single row per CDR3 protein. In the table there are some 350,000 distinct CDR3 sequences, 6.2% of which are singletons. The sample here was PBMCs, taken 5 days after the yellow fever booster vaccination. The receptors shown here come from a man younger than 45 who received the YFV17D yellow fever vaccine.

Only a few counts were recorded for this clonotype. The chain has TRBV20-1 and TRBJ2-3; D may be TRBD1 (6 bases). In germline, CDR1 is DFQATT, CDR2 SNEGSKA (reference sequence). Trimming cost V 1 base and J 6 bases, with 17 bases left between them. This CDR3 contains 15 residues. CDR3: CSARAPLGHQDTQYF. In DNA form, the CDR3 reads TGCAGTGCTAGAGCACCTCTGGGACACCAGGATACGCAGTATTTT.

This clonotype was observed at least ten times. The chain is built from TRBV10-3 and TRBJ2-5, with 12 bases identical to TRBD2. The germline gives CDR1 ENHRY, CDR2 SYGVKD. Unmatched junction bases numbered 15, after V lost 11 bases and J lost 5 bases. CDR3 size: 16 residues. The CDR3 loop reads CASGTSGSQGGETQYF. For the CDR3, the DNA is TGTGCCTCCGGGACTAGCGGGTCCCAGGGGGGGGAGACCCAGTACTTC.

This clonotype was seen a handful of times. This chain connects TRBV25-1 to TRBJ1-1; possibly TRBD1 for D (5 bases). Germline CDR1 and CDR2: MGHDK and SYGVNS. V shed 4 bases and J shed 0 bases, with 9 bases lying between them. The CDR3 sequence is 14 residues long. The CDR3 spells CASSGGVVNTEAFF. CDR3 nucleotide sequence: TGTGCCAGCAGTGGGGGGGTGGTGAACACTGAAGCTTTCTTT.

This clonotype was observed a handful of times. The chain carries TRBV7-2 and TRBJ2-5; D may correspond to TRBD1 or TRBD2 (5 bases each). CDR3 length: 13 residues. Trimming removed 3 bases from V and 13 bases from J, with 18 bases in between. The germline V gene has CDR1 SGHTA and CDR2 FQGNSA. This CDR3 reads CASSFGRDGHLYF. DNA for the CDR3: TGTGCCAGCAGCTTTGGCCGGGACGGCCATCTGTACTTC.

The chain couples TRBV4-2 to TRBJ1-1; D may be TRBD1 (5 bases). Trimming removed 3 bases from V and 8 bases from J, with 10 bases in between. The CDR3 is made up of 12 amino acids. Germline V CDR1 and CDR2: LGHNA, YNFKEQ. CDR3 bases: TGTGCCAGCAGCCACGGCCGGGGGGAAGCTTTCTTT. It codes for CASSHGRGEAFF.

Turning to this clonotype: The final CDR3 position lacks the conserved phenylalanine or tryptophan, pointing to a likely read error. The limits of the CDR3 on the DNA are not certain, so only TCRdb's listed CDR3 is given. Here the CDR3 reads CASSLAGQGANY. The chain recombines TRBV7-8 with TRBJ2-7; the table's D call of TRBD1 was not tested on the DNA. Germline V gene lookup returns CDR1 SGHVS and CDR2 FQNEAQ. A total of 12 residues make up the CDR3, ends included.

The chain employs TRBV5-4 and TRBJ2-7; 7 nucleotides line up with TRBD2. CDR1 and CDR2 (germline): SGHNT, YYREEE (reference sequence). V lost 3 bases to trimming and J lost 4 bases; unmatched junction nucleotides: 16. This CDR3 contains 17 residues. DNA of the CDR3: TGTGCCAGCAGCTCGACGCTAACTAGCGATGGAGAGTACGAGCAGTACTTC. Protein product: CASSSTLTSDGEYEQYF.

This clonotype appeared many times. The V and J genes are TRBV9 and TRBJ1-1; D ambiguous. This CDR3 is built from 15 residues. The V end lost 0 bases, the J end lost 2 bases, and 11 bases lay between the germline ends. Germline assignment: CDR1 SGDLS and CDR2 YYNGEE. CDR3 amino acids: CASSVVSLRNTEAFF. The CDR3 coding sequence is TGTGCCAGCAGCGTAGTCAGTCTTCGCAACACTGAAGCTTTCTTT.

This clonotype came up a few times. The chain recombines TRBV12-3 or TRBV12-4 with TRBJ1-4; possibly TRBD1 for D (6 bases). V gave up 4 bases and J gave up 0 bases, with 24 bases separating them. CDR3 length: 20 residues. The CDR3 DNA reads TGTGCCAGCAGTTCCCGAACAGGGCTAGACGGGCTTGCAACTAATGAAAAACTGTTTTTT. This sequence encodes CASSSRTGLDGLATNEKLFF.

This clonotype was counted many times. This chain links TRBV20-1 with TRBJ1-5; no definite D call. The V gene lost 6 bases and the J gene lost 7 bases, with 7 bases spanning the gap. The germline V gene has CDR1 DFQATT and CDR2 SNEGSKA (reference sequence). This CDR3 has 10 amino acids. CDR3 nucleotide sequence: TGCAGTGCCGGAGGCCAGCCCCAGCATTTT. This encodes CSAGGQPQHF.

The chain couples TRBV3-1 to TRBJ2-6; weak D call: TRBD1 (7 bases). Per germline, CDR1 LGHDT and CDR2 YNNKEL (reference sequence). V was cut by 4 bases and J by 5 bases, with 12 bases left in between. CDR3 size: 15 residues. DNA of the CDR3: TGTGCCAGCAGCCTACAGGGGAGGAGGGCCAACGTCCTGACTTTC. Encoded protein: CASSLQGRRANVLTF.

This clonotype appeared a few times. The chain joins TRBV25-1 to TRBJ1-2, with D possibly matching TRBD1 (5 bases). The V end was cut by 6 bases, the J end by 11 bases, with 19 bases between. Germline V gene data show CDR1 as MGHDK and CDR2 as SYGVNS. This CDR3 is built from 13 residues. CDR3 DNA sequence: TGTGCCAGCAGCCCGACGGGACTCCTAGGGTACACCTTC. Translated: CASSPTGLLGYTF.